These T cell receptor beta chains were read from a single sample in a study of shared clonotypes between healthy human individuals. Assay: immunoSEQ multiplex PCR; the TCRdb copy retains only in-frame clones and omits some. The sample consists of about 490,000 clones, 65% to 80% of them appearing once. Source material: PBMCs. These receptors all come from a woman in her forties in good health. Some clones in this sample may be carry-over from other donors' samples. Both conserved end residues are part of each CDR3. The D gene is left open where the match is weak. Expanded clones are given a class, and other clones once, few, many or no size at all.

d_call	v_call	clone_size	j_call	cdr3_aa
.	TRBV27	.	TRBJ2-7	CASSIRGSGREQYF
TRBD1	TRBV19	.	TRBJ2-6	CASSASNRGSGANVLTF
.	TRBV5-1	.	TRBJ2-7	CASSLGGAYERYF
TRBD2	TRBV19	.	TRBJ2-1	CASGGGLAANEQFF
.	TRBV20-1	.	TRBJ2-5	CSAEYQETQYF
.	TRBV27	.	TRBJ1-3	CASSLRSGNTIYF
.	TRBV7-9	.	TRBJ2-7	CASSSHTYEQYF
TRBD2	TRBV5-4	.	TRBJ2-1	CASSLSAGGPYNEQFF
.	TRBV5-1	once	TRBJ2-1	CASSLRESNEQFF
TRBD2	TRBV6-5	few	TRBJ2-2	CASRPGLAGAGELFF
.	TRBV11-3	few	TRBJ1-2	CASTLDGYGYTF
TRBD2	TRBV15	many	TRBJ2-7	CATSREGLADTYEQYF
.	TRBV4-1	.	TRBJ2-1	CASSQQPGPRIGNEQFF